Presented here are 26 T cell receptor beta chains from one specimen sequenced in a study of blood T cells in healthy people across ages (dated by TCRdb to the mid-2010s). The library was produced with 5' RACE. Sequencing was performed on an Illumina HiSeq 2500. A second roughly 6 to 11 cycle PCR used a sample-barcoded 5' primer and a J-beta primer mix. The public reads were reanalyzed by TCRdb: fastp trimming at Q25, MiXCR alignment, in-frame beta chains only. Each record represents a unique CDR3 protein, reported with the most common genes and DNA among its rows. The sample has roughly 800,000 distinct CDR3 sequences on record, nearly 60% of them singletons. 22% of the sample is held by the ten biggest clonotypes. Material for sequencing was blood. All receptors derive from a man aged 25 to 40 in good health.

The DNA for the CDR3 is TGTGCCAGCCCCGGGAGCGGGGTGGGCAAAGAGCAGTTCTTC. Translation: CASPGSGVGKEQFF. This chain connects TRBV2 to TRBJ2-1; 7 bases agree with TRBD2. The germline V gene has CDR1 SNHLY and CDR2 FYNNEI. V trimming: 8 bases; J trimming: 10 bases; junction bases outside the gene matches: 14. CDR3 length equals 14 residues.

This clonotype was detected only a few times. The V gene is TRBV20-1, the J gene TRBJ2-4; 9 bases are a match to TRBD2. Germline-derived CDR1 and CDR2 are DFQATT and SNEGSKA (reference sequence). This CDR3 comprises 16 residues. With V trimmed by 0 bases and J by 9 bases, 12 bases remained unmatched. The CDR3 DNA reads TGCAGTGCTAGAGATGGGATAGCGGGAGTAGGGGGCATTCAGTACTTC. Its translation: CSARDGIAGVGGIQYF.

A few counts support this clonotype. CDR3 sequence: CSARDGGDTYNEQFF. DNA of the CDR3: TGCAGTGCTAGAGACGGCGGGGACACCTACAATGAGCAGTTCTTC. This rearrangement joins TRBV20-1 to TRBJ2-1, with D tentatively TRBD1 or TRBD2 (6 bases each). This CDR3 region has 15 residues. Germline lookup yields CDR1 DFQATT and CDR2 SNEGSKA (reference sequence). The V end was cut by 0 bases, the J end by 2 bases, with 11 bases between.

The chain combines TRBV12-3 or TRBV12-4 with TRBJ1-2, with D possibly being TRBD1 (6 bases). V gave up 10 bases and J gave up 6 bases, with 12 bases separating them. This CDR3 contains 11 residues. CDR3 sequence: CATLQGHGYTF. CDR3 coding DNA: TGTGCCACGTTACAGGGTCATGGCTACACCTTC.

This clonotype was recorded a few times. The gene calls are TRBV11-2 and TRBJ1-1; D is unclear. The germline gives CDR1 SGHAT, CDR2 FQNNGV. V gave up 2 bases and J gave up 9 bases, with 16 bases separating them. The CDR3 extends over 14 amino acids. CDR3 bases: TGTGCCAGCAGCTTACAACGCGGCGTCGGGAAAGCTTTCTTT. It encodes CASSLQRGVGKAFF.

This chain uses TRBV20-1 with TRBJ2-5; 8 nucleotides align to TRBD2. Near its end, the DNA agrees better with TRBJ2-7, so the J call may be wrong. Germline V CDR1 and CDR2: DFQATT, SNEGSKA (reference sequence). CDR3 length equals 18 residues. The CDR3 loop reads CSARVRFSGKLIYYEQYF. The CDR3 DNA follows: TGCAGTGCTAGAGTTCGGTTTAGCGGGAAACTAATTTACTACGAGCAGTACTTC.

The chain couples TRBV25-1 to TRBJ2-6; maybe TRBD1 (5 bases). Trimming pared 9 bases from V and 2 bases from J, leaving 26 bases between. This CDR3 region has 19 residues. Germline lookup yields CDR1 MGHDK and CDR2 SYGVNS. CDR3 in amino acids: CARILGQGRQRAGANVLTF. CDR3 nucleotides: TGTGCCAGGATCCTTGGGCAGGGCAGACAAAGGGCTGGGGCCAACGTCCTGACTTTC.

This chain joins TRBV7-9 and TRBJ1-1; D call uncertain. CDR1 is SEHNR, CDR2 FQNEAQ, per germline (reference sequence). Between the trimmed V and J ends, which lost 5 bases and 3 bases, there was a span of 10 bases. CDR3 length equals 13 residues. The CDR3 region is CASSTLGYTEAFF. CDR3 nucleotide sequence: TGTGCCAGCAGCACTTTAGGGTACACTGAAGCTTTCTTT.

The chain joins TRBV5-4 to TRBJ1-2, with TRBD1 matching over 7 bases. The CDR3 sequence is 13 residues long. Germline CDR1 and CDR2: SGHNT and YYREEE (reference sequence). Germline trimming cut 4 bases from V and 8 bases from J; bases unmatched to any gene: 8. DNA for the CDR3: TGTGCCAGCAGCATGACCACAGGGGACGGCTACACCTTC. Translation gives CASSMTTGDGYTF.

This clonotype was counted between two and nine times. This chain uses TRBV6-2 or TRBV6-3 with TRBJ2-1; D ambiguous. Per the germline V gene, CDR1 is MNHEY and CDR2 is SVGEGT. CDR3 length: 15 amino acids. V gave up 3 bases and J gave up 8 bases, with 17 bases separating them. The chain's CDR3 is CASSYRDQVGYEQFF. The CDR3 coding sequence is TGTGCCAGCAGTTATAGGGATCAGGTAGGGTATGAGCAGTTCTTC.

V usage is TRBV20-1 and J usage is TRBJ2-3, with D perhaps TRBD1 (7 bases). This CDR3 is built from 17 residues. CDR1 is DFQATT and CDR2 is SNEGSKA in the germline V gene (reference sequence). V was clipped by 2 bases and J by 5 bases, with 23 bases between them. The CDR3 loop is CSARPIPGQEEGDTQYF. For the CDR3, the DNA is TGCAGTGCTAGACCCATCCCTGGACAGGAGGAGGGAGATACGCAGTATTTT.

The chain couples TRBV27 to TRBJ2-5, with 11 bases identical to TRBD2. This CDR3 region has 16 residues. The V segment lost 5 bases and the J segment 2 bases; nucleotides outside the gene matches: 7. The germline CDR1 and CDR2 sequences are MNHEY and SMNVEV (reference sequence). The CDR3 spells CASSPRLAGTQETQYF. In DNA form, the CDR3 reads TGTGCCAGCAGTCCTCGACTAGCGGGGACACAAGAGACCCAGTACTTC.

The genes are TRBV7-2 and TRBJ2-1; the match to TRBD2 covers 9 bases. The J segment lost 9 bases and the V segment lost 1 base, leaving 7 bases of the junction unmatched. This CDR3 has 15 residues. Germline loops: CDR1 SGHTA, CDR2 FQGNSA. The CDR3 DNA reads as TGTGCCAGCAGCTTAGGGTTAGCGGGAGTGGGTGAGCAGTTCTTC. This gives the protein CASSLGLAGVGEQFF.

This clonotype has a single count. The genes are TRBV20-1 and TRBJ1-1; D remains ambiguous. Deletions cut 1 base from V and 1 base from J, with 7 bases between. Germline CDR1 reads DFQATT; CDR2 reads SNEGSKA (reference sequence). This CDR3 region has 13 residues. The CDR3 nucleotides are TGCAGTGCTAGAGGACGGCCGAACACTGAAGCTTTCTTT. The encoded protein is CSARGRPNTEAFF.

CDR3 DNA sequence: TGTGCCAGCAGTTCCCAGGCGAGCGGCCAAGAGACCCAGTACTTC. Translated: CASSSQASGQETQYF. The rearrangement uses TRBV28 and TRBJ2-5; TRBD2 is a possible D gene (5 bases). The CDR3 extends over 15 amino acids. CDR1 is MDHEN, CDR2 SYDVKM, per germline. V shed 4 bases and J shed 1 base, with 13 bases lying between them.

The genes are TRBV28 and TRBJ2-1; D tentatively fits TRBD1 or TRBD2 (7 bases each). CDR1 is MDHEN and CDR2 is SYDVKM in the germline V gene. This CDR3 spans 13 amino acids. Trimming shortened V by 6 bases and J by 7 bases, and 13 bases separated the two germline ends. The CDR3 region is CASRPQGGNEQFF. The CDR3 region has the DNA TGTGCCAGCAGGCCGCAGGGGGGGAATGAGCAGTTCTTC.

The chain links TRBV29-1 to TRBJ2-2; D is possibly TRBD2 (6 bases). The V gene's germline CDR1 is SQVTM and CDR2 ANQGSEA. The CDR3 consists of 13 residues. V was cut by 3 bases and J by 7 bases, with 12 bases left in between. CDR3 nucleotide sequence: TGCAGCGTTGAGTTTACAGCGGGCGGGGAGCTGTTTTTT. Amino acids: CSVEFTAGGELFF.

V and J are TRBV7-2 and TRBJ2-5; D not resolved. Germline CDR1 is SGHTA and CDR2 is FQGNSA. V was shortened by 0 bases and J by 5 bases, with 10 bases between the two germline ends. This CDR3 spans 14 amino acids. DNA for the CDR3: TGTGCCAGCAGCTTAGCGGTCGTCGGGGAGACCCAGTACTTC. Encoded protein: CASSLAVVGETQYF.

V is TRBV9 and J is TRBJ1-1, with D tentatively TRBD1 (5 bases). The CDR3 is 14 amino acids. The germline CDR1 and CDR2 sequences are SGDLS and YYNGEE. V was trimmed by 3 bases and J by 0 bases, leaving 9 bases between them. The CDR3 nucleotides are TGTGCCAGCAGCGCCGGGGGGATGAACACTGAAGCTTTCTTT. This translates into CASSAGGMNTEAFF.

J is TRBJ2-5 and V is TRBV12-3 or TRBV12-4; D possibly matches TRBD1 or TRBD2 (6 bases each). CDR3 size: 16 residues. Trimming cost V 6 bases and J 0 bases, with 17 bases left between them. The CDR3 coding sequence is TGTGCCAGCAGCCGCGGGACAAACTCCAACCAAGAGACCCAGTACTTC. Translated: CASSRGTNSNQETQYF.

The V gene is TRBV12-3 or TRBV12-4, the J gene TRBJ1-1, with TRBD1 matching over 7 bases. The length of the CDR3 is 13 residues. V was clipped by 4 bases and J by 6 bases; unmatched bases: 5. The CDR3 loop reads CASSSTGVSEAFF. The CDR3 DNA reads TGTGCCAGCAGTTCAACAGGGGTCTCTGAAGCTTTCTTT.

J is TRBJ2-1 and V is TRBV20-1; the D gene is possibly TRBD2 (7 bases). Trimming took 2 bases from V and 9 from J, leaving 17 bases between them. This CDR3 is 14 amino acids long. Germline-derived CDR1 and CDR2 are DFQATT and SNEGSKA (reference sequence). This CDR3 is CSARPGGGAPEQFF. The CDR3, as DNA: TGCAGTGCTAGACCAGGAGGGGGGGCTCCTGAGCAGTTCTTC.

The V and J genes are TRBV12-3 or TRBV12-4 and TRBJ1-5, with D maybe TRBD1 (5 bases). This CDR3 comprises 14 residues. Deletions cut 6 bases from V and 6 bases from J, with 15 bases between. The chain's CDR3 is CASSLMGGSQPQHF. The DNA for the CDR3 is TGTGCCAGCAGCTTAATGGGGGGGAGTCAGCCCCAGCATTTT.

The V and J genes are TRBV20-1 and TRBJ1-2; D gene uncertain. V lost 4 bases, J lost 6 bases, and 18 bases lay in between. The V gene's germline CDR1 is DFQATT and CDR2 SNEGSKA (reference sequence). The CDR3 is made up of 14 amino acids. The CDR3, as DNA: TGCAGTGCTACGGTTAGGTCGGGAAGTCATGGCTACACCTTC. Protein: CSATVRSGSHGYTF.

The chain is built from TRBV20-1 and TRBJ2-7; D is uncertain. Looked up from germline, CDR1 is DFQATT and CDR2 is SNEGSKA (reference sequence). The V and J ends lost 4 bases and 0 bases respectively, with 7 bases between them. The CDR3 totals 12 residues. This CDR3 reads CSATSSSYEQYF. Here the CDR3 DNA reads TGCAGTGCTACGTCTAGCTCCTACGAGCAGTACTTC.

This rearrangement joins TRBV7-2 to TRBJ1-1; no clear D gene. Trimming took 1 base from V and 1 from J, leaving 10 bases between them. The germline gives CDR1 SGHTA, CDR2 FQGNSA. This CDR3 has 15 residues. In DNA form, the CDR3 reads TGTGCCAGCAGCTTAGGCGGGATACAGAACACTGAAGCTTTCTTT. This translates into CASSLGGIQNTEAFF. Combining the CDR3 with reference TRBV7-2 and TRBJ1-1 gives the whole variable domain GAGVSQSPSNKVTEKGKDVELRCDPISGHTALYWYRQSLGQGLEFLIYFQGNSAPDKSGLPSDRFSAERTGGSVSTLTIQRTQQEDSAVYLCASSLGGIQNTEAFFGQGTRLTVV.